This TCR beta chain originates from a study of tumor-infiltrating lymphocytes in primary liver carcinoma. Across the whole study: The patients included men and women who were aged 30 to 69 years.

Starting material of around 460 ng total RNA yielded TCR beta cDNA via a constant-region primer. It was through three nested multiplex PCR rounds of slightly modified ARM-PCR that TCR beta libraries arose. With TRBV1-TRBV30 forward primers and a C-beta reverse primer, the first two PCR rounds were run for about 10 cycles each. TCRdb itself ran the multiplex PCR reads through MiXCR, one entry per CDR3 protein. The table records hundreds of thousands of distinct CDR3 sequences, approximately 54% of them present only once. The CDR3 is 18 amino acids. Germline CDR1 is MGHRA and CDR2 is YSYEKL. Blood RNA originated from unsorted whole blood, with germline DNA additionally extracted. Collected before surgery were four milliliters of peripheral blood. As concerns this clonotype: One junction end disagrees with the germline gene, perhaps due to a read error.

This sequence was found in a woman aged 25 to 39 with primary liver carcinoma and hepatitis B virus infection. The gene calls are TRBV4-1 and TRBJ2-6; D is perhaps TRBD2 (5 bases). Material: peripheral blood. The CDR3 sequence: CASSHENWRVSGANVLTF. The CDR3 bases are TGTGCCAGCAGCCATGAAAATTGGCGGGTCTCTGGGGCCAACGTCCTGACTTTC.